Following are 27 T cell receptor beta chains from one sample sequenced in a study of cytomegalovirus exposure and HLA in healthy donors. Primers for the PCR totalled 60 Vbeta and 13 Jbeta. Measured with immunoSEQ multiplex PCR; TCRdb has only the in-frame clones, and not every one. The sample records 150,000 to 200,000 clones, 80% being singletons. The sequenced material came from PBMCs. These receptors originate from a human donor in good health.

This clone was picked up a small number of times. This rearrangement joins TRBV5-1 to TRBJ2-2, with 8 bases fitting TRBD1. The germline V gene has CDR1 SGHRS and CDR2 YFSETQ. The J segment lost 4 bases and the V segment lost 5 bases, leaving 7 bases of the junction unmatched. There are 15 residues in the CDR3. The CDR3 sequence: CASRGGQGLTGELFF. The CDR3 nucleotides read TGCGCCAGCAGAGGAGGACAGGGCCTCACCGGGGAGCTGTTTTTT.

The rearrangement links TRBV7-2 to TRBJ2-5, with 8 bases that match TRBD2. This CDR3 has 17 residues. Germline V gives CDR1 SGHTA, CDR2 FQGNSA. V lost 1 base and J lost 4; bases outside the gene matches: 11. The CDR3 region is CASSLEVDGGAAETQYF. CDR3 DNA sequence: TGTGCCAGCAGCTTAGAGGTAGACGGGGGGGCCGCAGAGACCCAGTACTTC.

The J gene is TRBJ2-3, the V gene TRBV11-2; TRBD2 agrees at 11 bases. Germline V gives CDR1 SGHAT, CDR2 FQNNGV. Trimming removed 0 bases from V and 5 bases from J; junction bases left unmatched: 13. The length of the CDR3 is 19 residues. The CDR3 spells CASSLEAPLAGGQKDTQYF. CDR3 bases: TGTGCCAGCAGCTTAGAGGCCCCCCTAGCGGGGGGCCAAAAAGATACGCAGTATTTT.

This clone was seen a few times. Other nucleotide sequences in the sample specify the same CDR3. The rearrangement joins TRBV5-4 to TRBJ2-5; 8 positions match TRBD1. The CDR3 is 15 residues long. The ends lost 1 base at V and 3 bases at J; junction bases unmatched: 5. Per the germline V gene, CDR1 is SGHNT and CDR2 is YYREEE (reference sequence). In DNA form, the CDR3 reads TGTGCCAGCAGCTTGTCCCCGACAGGGGAAGAGACCCAGTACTTC. Residues: CASSLSPTGEETQYF.

The chain joins TRBV4-1 to TRBJ1-4; D gene uncertain. V lost 4 bases and J lost 0, with 12 bases in between. This CDR3 comprises 16 residues. The germline V gene has CDR1 MGHRA and CDR2 YSYEKL. CDR3 coding DNA: TGCGCCAGCAGCCTCGCGGAGCGGGCAACTAATGAAAAACTGTTTTTT. Its protein product is CASSLAERATNEKLFF.

V usage is TRBV7-2 and J usage is TRBJ2-5, with 10 bases matching TRBD2. This CDR3 has 16 residues. Trimming removed 5 bases from V and 5 bases from J; junction bases left unmatched: 11. Germline V gene data show CDR1 as SGHTA and CDR2 as FQGNSA. The CDR3 loop is CASSRPPSGGGETQYF. The DNA of the CDR3 is TGTGCCAGCAGCCGTCCTCCCAGCGGGGGGGGCGAGACCCAGTACTTC. Filled out from reference TRBV7-2 and TRBJ2-5, the complete variable domain reads GAGVSQSPSNKVTEKGKDVELRCDPISGHTALYWYRQSLGQGLEFLIYFQGNSAPDKSGLPSDRFSAERTGGSVSTLTIQRTQQEDSAVYLCASSRPPSGGGETQYFGPGTRLLVL.

This chain's CDR3 is CASSPGYSYNEQFF. The DNA of the CDR3 is TGTGCCAGCAGCCCGGGGTACTCCTACAATGAGCAGTTCTTC. V and J are TRBV6-4 and TRBJ2-1; possibly TRBD2 for D (5 bases). Germline CDR1 reads MRHNA; CDR2 reads SNTAGT. This CDR3 is 14 amino acids long. Trimming left V 6 bases short and J 0 bases short, with 9 bases between.

This chain connects TRBV10-3 to TRBJ1-3; tentative D call: TRBD1 (6 bases). The CDR3 extends over 13 amino acids. V was clipped by 10 bases and J by 2 bases, with 12 bases between them. Per the germline V gene, CDR1 is ENHRY and CDR2 is SYGVKD. The CDR3 loop is CANRQDPGNTIYF. In DNA form, the CDR3 reads TGTGCCAACAGACAGGACCCTGGAAACACCATATATTTT.

The J gene is TRBJ2-2, the V gene TRBV29-1; TRBD1 matches at 7 bases. With V trimmed by 6 bases and J by 3 bases, 7 bases remained unmatched. Germline values: CDR1 SQVTM, CDR2 ANQGSEA. There are 14 residues in the CDR3. The CDR3 DNA reads as TGCAGCGTATCGTTCAGGGGGTACACCGGGGAGCTGTTTTTT. It yields the protein CSVSFRGYTGELFF.

V and J are TRBV6-1 and TRBJ2-7; D may be TRBD2 (6 bases). Trimming took 1 base from V and 1 from J, leaving 17 bases between them. CDR3 size: 17 residues. CDR1 and CDR2 (germline): MNHNS, SASEGT. The CDR3 is CASSEVGAGSVSYEQYF. In nucleotides, the CDR3 is TGTGCCAGCAGTGAAGTTGGCGCGGGATCGGTGTCCTACGAGCAGTACTTC.

This rearrangement joins TRBV27 to TRBJ2-3; TRBD2 is a possible D gene (5 bases). V was clipped by 5 bases and J by 0 bases, with 9 bases between them. The V gene's germline CDR1 is MNHEY and CDR2 SMNVEV (reference sequence). The CDR3 is made up of 14 amino acids. In DNA form, the CDR3 reads TGTGCCAGCAGTCTTAGCGCTAGCACAGATACGCAGTATTTT. Protein sequence: CASSLSASTDTQYF.

V usage is TRBV9 and J usage is TRBJ2-1; 7 positions match TRBD2. Germline-derived CDR1 and CDR2 are SGDLS and YYNGEE. The CDR3 covers 15 residues. After removal of 3 bases from V and 6 bases from J, the junction contained 9 bases not matched to a gene. CDR3 DNA: TGTGCCAGCAGCGCCTATGGGGGGGATTCCAATGAGCAGTTCTTC. It codes for CASSAYGGDSNEQFF.

V is TRBV7-2 and J is TRBJ2-7; 11 bases are a match to TRBD2. J was trimmed by 4 bases and V by 2 bases; bases with no gene match: 10. Germline-derived CDR1 and CDR2 are SGHTA and FQGNSA. The CDR3 sequence is 17 residues long. CDR3 sequence: CASSLLAGGPAVYEQYF. The CDR3 region has the DNA TGTGCCAGCAGCTTACTAGCGGGGGGACCAGCAGTGTACGAGCAGTACTTC.

The chain employs TRBV7-2 and TRBJ1-6; D unclear. V lost 1 base, J lost 0 bases, and 13 bases lay in between. CDR1 SGHTA and CDR2 FQGNSA come from the germline V gene. The CDR3 contains 18 residues. CDR3 amino acids: CASSLEFDGSSYNSPLHF. The CDR3 DNA follows: TGTGCCAGCAGCTTAGAATTCGACGGGAGCTCCTATAATTCACCCCTCCACTTT.

This chain connects TRBV4-1 to TRBJ2-5, with no clear D. CDR3 length equals 14 residues. Trimming took off 1 base at V and 5 bases at J, with 11 bases between the two ends. The germline CDR1 and CDR2 sequences are MGHRA and YSYEKL. This chain's CDR3 is CASSQGRAGETQYF. The CDR3 nucleotides are TGCGCCAGCAGCCAAGGCCGCGCCGGGGAGACCCAGTACTTC.

The V gene is TRBV7-9, the J gene TRBJ2-5, with D possibly TRBD1 on 6 matching bases. Germline lookup yields CDR1 SEHNR and CDR2 FQNEAQ (reference sequence). Trimming shortened V by 3 bases and J by 4 bases, and 18 bases separated the two germline ends. There are 16 residues in the CDR3. CDR3 region: CASSFGTTPRGETQYF. DNA for the CDR3: TGTGCCAGCAGCTTTGGGACAACCCCGAGGGGAGAGACCCAGTACTTC.

The V call is TRBV4-3, the J call TRBJ2-3, with D possibly being TRBD2 (5 bases). Trimming took off 5 bases at V and 4 bases at J, with 10 bases between the two ends. This CDR3 comprises 13 residues. Germline loops: CDR1 LGHNA, CDR2 YSLEER. CDR3 sequence reads: CASSSGGADTQYF. In nucleotides, the CDR3 is TGCGCCAGCAGCTCCGGAGGCGCAGATACGCAGTATTTT.

V gene TRBV4-1 combines with J gene TRBJ2-7; 8 bases are a match to TRBD1. Germline V gives CDR1 MGHRA, CDR2 YSYEKL. J lost 3 bases, V lost 5 bases, and 9 bases had no gene match. This CDR3 has 15 residues. The CDR3 here is CASSDTGTGVYEQYF. Here the CDR3 DNA reads TGCGCCAGCAGCGATACCGGGACAGGAGTCTACGAGCAGTACTTC.

The gene calls are TRBV6-5 and TRBJ1-1, with D perhaps TRBD1 (5 bases). The CDR3 sequence is 15 residues long. Trimming pared 8 bases from V and 0 bases from J, leaving 16 bases between. Per the germline V gene, CDR1 is MNHEY and CDR2 is SVGAGI. The CDR3 nucleotides read TGTGCCAGCCGTTCCCGACAGTTGATGAACACTGAAGCTTTCTTT. This sequence encodes CASRSRQLMNTEAFF.

This chain uses TRBV10-2 with TRBJ1-6, with TRBD1 matching over 8 bases. V lost 4 bases to trimming and J lost 10 bases; unmatched junction nucleotides: 15. The CDR3 has 17 residues. Germline lookup yields CDR1 WSHSY and CDR2 SAAADI. CDR3 in amino acids: CASSGSQGALGWSPLHF. The CDR3 nucleotides read TGCGCCAGCAGTGGATCCCAGGGGGCGCTGGGTTGGTCACCCCTCCACTTT.

The chain uses TRBV18 and TRBJ2-1; tentatively, D is TRBD1 (6 bases). V was shortened by 8 bases and J by 5 bases, with 16 bases between the two germline ends. Per the germline V gene, CDR1 is KGHSH and CDR2 is LQKENI. CDR3 length: 14 amino acids. The CDR3 sequence is CASNDRNQNNEQFF. The CDR3 region has the DNA TGTGCCAGCAATGACAGGAACCAAAACAATGAGCAGTTCTTC.

The rearrangement joins TRBV10-1 to TRBJ2-2; D ambiguous. This CDR3 region has 12 residues. Germline V lookup: CDR1 WNHNN, CDR2 SYGVQD (reference sequence). Trimming removed 6 bases at V and 6 bases at J, with 8 bases between. This CDR3 is CASSMVAGELFF. For the CDR3, the DNA is TGCGCCAGCAGCATGGTAGCCGGGGAGCTGTTTTTT.

V usage is TRBV5-1 and J usage is TRBJ2-2; 9 bases map to TRBD2. The J segment lost 6 bases and the V segment lost 0 bases, leaving 3 bases of the junction unmatched. The CDR3 is 15 residues long. CDR1 is SGHRS and CDR2 is YFSETQ in the germline V gene. CDR3 sequence (DNA): TGCGCCAGCAGCTTGGATGGCGGGGGGGCCGGGGAGCTGTTTTTT. It encodes CASSLDGGGAGELFF. The variable domain in full, completed from reference TRBV5-1 and TRBJ2-2, reads KAGVTQTPRYLIKTRGQQVTLSCSPISGHRSVSWYQQTPGQGLQFLFEYFSETQRNKGNFPGRFSGRQFSNSRSEMNVSTLELGDSALYLCASSLDGGGAGELFFGEGSRLTVL.

The chain has TRBV20-1 and TRBJ2-5; no definite D call. V was trimmed by 6 bases and J by 5 bases, leaving 10 bases between them. This CDR3 comprises 11 residues. Germline CDR1 is DFQATT and CDR2 is SNEGSKA (reference sequence). For the CDR3, the DNA is TGCAGTGCCCAGATTCGCGAGACCCAGTACTTC. It encodes CSAQIRETQYF.

The chain links TRBV11-3 to TRBJ1-1; TRBD1 is a possible D gene (6 bases). Deletions cut 2 bases from V and 0 bases from J, with 10 bases between. CDR1 and CDR2 from the germline V gene are SGHNT and YENEEA. CDR3 length equals 15 residues. The CDR3 nucleotides are TGTGCCAGCAGCTTAAGACAGGCCATGAACACTGAAGCTTTCTTT. Its protein is CASSLRQAMNTEAFF.

The chain employs TRBV7-9 and TRBJ1-5; no clear D gene. Per germline, CDR1 SEHNR and CDR2 FQNEAQ (reference sequence). V lost 1 base and J 4 bases, leaving 8 bases between the germline ends. This CDR3 is 14 amino acids long. CDR3 sequence reads: CASSLVGLNQPQHF. Here the CDR3 DNA reads TGTGCCAGCAGCTTAGTCGGTCTGAATCAGCCCCAGCATTTT.

This chain uses TRBV9 with TRBJ2-7, with D possibly being TRBD2 (6 bases). Germline values: CDR1 SGDLS, CDR2 YYNGEE. The V end was cut by 0 bases, the J end by 1 base, with 17 bases between. The CDR3 loop spans 17 amino acids. CDR3 amino acids: CASSVGASGDWSYEQYF. The CDR3 region has the DNA TGTGCCAGCAGCGTAGGGGCGTCGGGGGATTGGTCCTACGAGCAGTACTTC.